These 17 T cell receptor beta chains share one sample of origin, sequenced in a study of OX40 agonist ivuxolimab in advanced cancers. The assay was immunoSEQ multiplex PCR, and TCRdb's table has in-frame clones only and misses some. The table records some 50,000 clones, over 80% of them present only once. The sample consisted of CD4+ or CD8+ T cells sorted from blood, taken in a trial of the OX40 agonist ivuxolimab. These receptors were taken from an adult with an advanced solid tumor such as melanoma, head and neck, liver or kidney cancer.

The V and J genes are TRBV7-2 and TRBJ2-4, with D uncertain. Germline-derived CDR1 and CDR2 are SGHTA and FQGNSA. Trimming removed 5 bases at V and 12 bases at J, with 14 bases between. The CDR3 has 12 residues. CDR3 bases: TGTGCCAGCAGCCCTCTTTGGCCAAGTCAGTACTTC. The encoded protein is CASSPLWPSQYF.

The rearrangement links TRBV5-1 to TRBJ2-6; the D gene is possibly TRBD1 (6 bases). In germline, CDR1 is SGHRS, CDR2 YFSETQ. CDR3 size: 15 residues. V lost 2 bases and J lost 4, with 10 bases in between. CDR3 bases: TGCGCCAGCAGCTTCACAGGGTGGGGGGCCAACGTCCTGACTTTC. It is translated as CASSFTGWGANVLTF.

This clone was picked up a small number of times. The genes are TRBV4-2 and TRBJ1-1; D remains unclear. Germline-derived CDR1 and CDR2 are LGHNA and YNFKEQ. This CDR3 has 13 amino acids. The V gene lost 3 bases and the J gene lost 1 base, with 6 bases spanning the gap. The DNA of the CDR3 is TGTGCCAGCAGCCAGGGCCCGAACACTGAAGCTTTCTTT. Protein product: CASSQGPNTEAFF.

CDR3 sequence: CASSLSIQGVYKGWVNEQFF. CDR3 nucleotides: TGTGCCAGCAGTTTATCGATCCAGGGGGTGTATAAGGGCTGGGTCAATGAGCAGTTCTTC. V and J are TRBV27 and TRBJ2-1; 7 bases align to TRBD1. The junction had 20 bases not matched to a gene; V was cut back by 0 bases and J by 6 bases. The CDR3 extends over 20 amino acids. Per the germline V gene, CDR1 is MNHEY and CDR2 is SMNVEV (reference sequence).

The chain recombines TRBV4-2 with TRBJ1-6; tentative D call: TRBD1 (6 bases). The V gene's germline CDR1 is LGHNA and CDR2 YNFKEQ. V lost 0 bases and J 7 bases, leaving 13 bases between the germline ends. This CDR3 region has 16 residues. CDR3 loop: CASSQEQGRWNSPLHF. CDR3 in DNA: TGTGCCAGCAGCCAAGAGCAGGGGAGGTGGAATTCACCCCTCCACTTT.

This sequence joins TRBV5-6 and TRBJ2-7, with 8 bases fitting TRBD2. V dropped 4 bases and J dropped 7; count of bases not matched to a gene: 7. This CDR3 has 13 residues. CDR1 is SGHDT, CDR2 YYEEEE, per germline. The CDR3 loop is CASSPGRGGEQYF. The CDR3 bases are TGTGCCAGCAGCCCCGGGAGGGGGGGGGAGCAGTACTTC. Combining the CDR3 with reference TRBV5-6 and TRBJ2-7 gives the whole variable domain DAGVTQSPTHLIKTRGQQVTLRCSPKSGHDTVSWYQQALGQGPQFIFQYYEEEERQRGNFPDRFSGHQFPNYSSELNVNALLLGDSALYLCASSPGRGGEQYFGPGTRLTVT.

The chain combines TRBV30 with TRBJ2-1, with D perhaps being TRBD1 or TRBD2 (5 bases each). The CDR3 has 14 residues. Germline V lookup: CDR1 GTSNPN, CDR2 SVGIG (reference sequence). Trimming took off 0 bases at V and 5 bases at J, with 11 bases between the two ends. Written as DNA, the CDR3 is TGTGCCTGGAGTGTATCAGGGACCCACAATGAGCAGTTCTTC. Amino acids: CAWSVSGTHNEQFF.

CDR3 DNA sequence: TGTGCCAGCAGCTGGACTAGCGGGTTGTCCCAAGAGACCCAGTACTTC. As protein: CASSWTSGLSQETQYF. The rearrangement joins TRBV5-4 to TRBJ2-5, with TRBD2 matching 11 bases. The V and J ends lost 3 bases and 1 base, in that order; junction bases with no gene match: 5. Germline CDR1 SGHNT, CDR2 YYREEE (reference sequence). The CDR3 runs to 16 residues.

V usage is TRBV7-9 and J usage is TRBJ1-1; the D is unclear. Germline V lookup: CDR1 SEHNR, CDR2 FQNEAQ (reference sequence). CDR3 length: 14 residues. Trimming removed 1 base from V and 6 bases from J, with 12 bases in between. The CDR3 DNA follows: TGTGCCAGCAGCTTAGGGCCGACCAGCCCTGAAGCTTTCTTT. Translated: CASSLGPTSPEAFF.

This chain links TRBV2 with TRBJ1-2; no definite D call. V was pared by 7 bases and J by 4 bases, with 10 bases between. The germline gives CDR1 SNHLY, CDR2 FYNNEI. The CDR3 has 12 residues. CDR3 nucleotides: TGTGCCAGCACGTCCCACTTCTATGGCTACACCTTC. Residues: CASTSHFYGYTF.

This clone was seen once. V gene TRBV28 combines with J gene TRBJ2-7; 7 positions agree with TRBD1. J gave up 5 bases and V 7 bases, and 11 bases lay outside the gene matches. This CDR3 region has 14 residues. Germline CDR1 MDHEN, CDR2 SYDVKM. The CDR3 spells CASNLGQRVHEQYF. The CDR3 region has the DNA TGTGCCAGCAACCTGGGACAGCGAGTTCACGAGCAGTACTTC.

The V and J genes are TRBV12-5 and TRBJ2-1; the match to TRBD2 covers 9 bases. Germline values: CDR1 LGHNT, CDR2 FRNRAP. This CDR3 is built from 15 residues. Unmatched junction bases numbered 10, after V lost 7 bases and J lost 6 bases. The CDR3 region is CASAKGGTSINEQFF. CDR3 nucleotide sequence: TGTGCTAGTGCCAAGGGAGGGACTAGCATCAATGAGCAGTTCTTC.

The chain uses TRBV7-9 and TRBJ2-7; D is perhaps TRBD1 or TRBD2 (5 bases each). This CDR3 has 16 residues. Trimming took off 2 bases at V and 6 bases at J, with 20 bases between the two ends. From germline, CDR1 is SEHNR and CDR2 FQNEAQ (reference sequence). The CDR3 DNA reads TGTGCCAGCAGCTTATGGGGGATGGACAAGCTCGGCGAGCAGTACTTC. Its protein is CASSLWGMDKLGEQYF.

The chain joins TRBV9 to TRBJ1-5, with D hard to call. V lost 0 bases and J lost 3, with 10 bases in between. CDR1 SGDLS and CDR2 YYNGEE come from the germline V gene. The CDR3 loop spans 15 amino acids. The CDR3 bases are TGTGCCAGCAGCGTAGGTAAACAGCTCAATCAGCCCCAGCATTTT. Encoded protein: CASSVGKQLNQPQHF.

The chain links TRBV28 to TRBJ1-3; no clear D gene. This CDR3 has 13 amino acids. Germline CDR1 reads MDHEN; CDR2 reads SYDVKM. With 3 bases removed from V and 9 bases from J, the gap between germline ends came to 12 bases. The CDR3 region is CASSFEGGGTIYF. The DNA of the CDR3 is TGTGCCAGCAGTTTTGAGGGAGGTGGCACCATATATTTT. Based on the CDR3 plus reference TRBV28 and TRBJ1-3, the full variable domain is DVKVTQSSRYLVKRTGEKVFLECVQDMDHENMFWYRQDPGLGLRLIYFSYDVKMKEKGDIPEGYSVSREKKERFSLILESASTNQTSMYLCASSFEGGGTIYFGEGSWLTVV.

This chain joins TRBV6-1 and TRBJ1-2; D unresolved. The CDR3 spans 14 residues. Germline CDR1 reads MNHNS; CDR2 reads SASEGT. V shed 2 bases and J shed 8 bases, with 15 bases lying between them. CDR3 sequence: CASSELPPSGGYTF. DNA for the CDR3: TGTGCCAGCAGTGAACTCCCCCCCTCGGGGGGCTACACCTTC.

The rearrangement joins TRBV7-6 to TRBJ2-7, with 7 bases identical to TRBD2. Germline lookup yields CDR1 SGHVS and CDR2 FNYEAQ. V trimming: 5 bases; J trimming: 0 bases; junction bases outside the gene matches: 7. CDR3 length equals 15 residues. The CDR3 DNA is TGTGCCAGCAGCCAACGCGGGGGAAGCTCCTACGAGCAGTACTTC. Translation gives CASSQRGGSSYEQYF.